These T cell receptor beta chains were read from a single sample in a study of Ad26.COV2.S vaccination and SARS-CoV-2 variants. Generated by immunoSEQ multiplex PCR, the TCRdb table keeps only in-frame clones and is missing some. The sample lists some 250,000 clones, approximately 87% occurring once. This sample comprised peripheral blood, obtained in a trial of Ad26.COV2.S vaccine versus placebo. These receptor sequences come from a person aged 18-65 years who received the Ad26.COV2.S COVID-19 vaccine or a placebo. Both conserved end residues are part of each CDR3.

J,V,CDR3
TRBJ2-2,TRBV9,CASSVELAGGTGELFF
TRBJ1-4,TRBV4-3,CASSQNSRGRGMEKLFF
TRBJ1-5,TRBV9,CASSVAPGNQPQHF
TRBJ2-1,TRBV18,CASHTGSSYNEQFF
TRBJ1-3,TRBV18,CASSPAVSSGNTIYF
TRBJ2-1,TRBV28,CASSHGTPRNEQFF
TRBJ1-5,TRBV12-3/TRBV12-4,CASSQQGNQPQHF
TRBJ2-2,TRBV19,CASSIQTGGTGELFF
TRBJ1-5,TRBV28,CASSPGHPGSNQPQHF
TRBJ1-1,TRBV5-5,CASSLGTGREAFF
TRBJ2-7,TRBV6-2/TRBV6-3,CASSYSRWGDEQYF
TRBJ1-1,TRBV6-2/TRBV6-3,CASSYVGAPSTEAFF
TRBJ2-1,TRBV28,CASRRLAGGGNEQFF
TRBJ1-4,TRBV5-1,CASSLAPTNEKLFF
TRBJ2-1,TRBV5-4,CASRSGQSNEQFF
TRBJ2-3,TRBV19,CASRHRGITDTQYF
TRBJ1-2,TRBV30,CAWGQGTYGYTF
TRBJ1-1,TRBV4-1,CASSQVGARRTEAFF
TRBJ1-2,TRBV2,CASSDAGYYGYTF
TRBJ1-3,TRBV7-9,CASSPKGSWGSGNTIYF
TRBJ2-7,TRBV6-5,CASSPETSSYEQYF
TRBJ1-2,TRBV28,CASSFNSRGGYGYTF
TRBJ1-1,TRBV19,CASSIGVFSTEAFF
TRBJ2-5,TRBV9,CASSVLPGLAGVETQYF
TRBJ2-1,TRBV2,CASRLLADPNNEQFF
TRBJ1-2,TRBV5-5,CASSLGGNYGYTF